A single sample gave rise to the 10 T cell receptor beta chains below, sequenced in a study of blood T cells in healthy people across ages. Using a J-beta primer mix together with a sample-barcoded 5' primer, a second PCR was run for roughly 7 to 11 cycles. A single record per CDR3 protein comes from TCRdb applying MiXCR to the 5' RACE reads. In the table there are 800,000 to 900,000 distinct CDR3 sequences, around 68% of which are singletons. Material for sequencing was blood. The receptors were gathered from a man aged 25 to 40 in good health.

A few counts support this clonotype. The chain couples TRBV6-2 or TRBV6-3 to TRBJ1-5; D might be TRBD1 (6 bases). Germline assignment: CDR1 MNHEY and CDR2 SVGEGT. With 2 bases removed from V and 7 bases from J, the gap between germline ends came to 18 bases. This CDR3 comprises 16 residues. The CDR3 bases are TGTGCCAGCAGTTACGGCTTAAAGGGGGTTGGGCAGCCCCAGCATTTT. Translating gives CASSYGLKGVGQPQHF.

This clonotype was counted a few times. The rearrangement links TRBV3-1 to TRBJ1-4, with 7 bases matching TRBD1. CDR1 and CDR2 from the germline V gene are LGHDT and YNNKEL (reference sequence). The CDR3 extends over 15 amino acids. After removal of 1 base from V and 11 bases from J, the junction contained 10 bases not matched to a gene. As DNA, the CDR3 is TGTGCCAGCAGCCAAGGACAGGGACCACCTGGGAAACTGTTTTTT. Its translation: CASSQGQGPPGKLFF.

The V gene is TRBV7-8, the J gene TRBJ2-4, with D possibly TRBD2 on 5 matching bases. With 6 bases removed from V and 13 bases from J, the gap between germline ends came to 19 bases. The CDR3 has 13 residues. Germline-derived CDR1 and CDR2 are SGHVS and FQNEAQ. The CDR3, as DNA: TGTGCCAGCAGTTTGTCCCCGCGAAGGGAGCAGTACTTC. Its protein product is CASSLSPRREQYF.

V and J are TRBV7-6 and TRBJ2-1; a possible D gene is TRBD2 (5 bases). The CDR3 covers 15 residues. The V gene lost 1 base and the J gene lost 6 bases, with 13 bases spanning the gap. Germline CDR1 and CDR2: SGHVS and FNYEAQ. DNA of the CDR3: TGTGCCAGCAGCTTAGTTCGGACTGAGGTCAATGAGCAGTTCTTC. Translation gives CASSLVRTEVNEQFF.

This clonotype occurred a few times. This chain's CDR3 is CATSGQGITDTQYF. The CDR3 coding sequence is TGTGCCACCTCGGGACAGGGGATAACAGATACGCAGTATTTT. The chain is built from TRBV6-6 and TRBJ2-3, with 10 nucleotides matching TRBD1. With V trimmed by 10 bases and J by 3 bases, 7 bases remained unmatched. CDR1 is MNHNY, CDR2 SVGAGI, per germline (reference sequence). CDR3 length: 14 amino acids.

This clonotype came up a few times. The chain has TRBV9 and TRBJ2-7; a possible D gene is TRBD2 (6 bases). The V end lost 2 bases, the J end lost 1 base, and 13 bases lay between the germline ends. This CDR3 contains 15 residues. Germline CDR1 and CDR2: SGDLS and YYNGEE. DNA of the CDR3: TGTGCCAGCAGCGTGCGGGACTTTGCTTCCTACGAGCAGTACTTC. The encoded protein is CASSVRDFASYEQYF.

DNA for the CDR3: TGCGCCAGCAGCCAAGGGGGGTCCATCAATCAGCCCCAGCATTTT. Residues: CASSQGGSINQPQHF. The J gene is TRBJ1-5, the V gene TRBV5-1; perhaps TRBD1 as D (6 bases). CDR1 is SGHRS, CDR2 YFSETQ, per germline. V dropped 4 bases and J dropped 3 bases, with 14 bases sitting between them. The CDR3 is 15 residues long.

The chain couples TRBV7-2 to TRBJ2-1; the D gene could be TRBD1 or TRBD2 (5 bases each). V was pared by 3 bases and J by 1 base, with 10 bases between. The CDR3 contains 15 residues. Per germline, CDR1 SGHTA and CDR2 FQGNSA. The CDR3 DNA is TGTGCCAGCAGCTTTGAGGGGCAGTCCTACAATGAGCAGTTCTTC. It yields the protein CASSFEGQSYNEQFF.

This chain links TRBV6-5 with TRBJ1-2, with TRBD1 as a possible D gene (5 bases). The CDR3 has 13 residues. The germline gives CDR1 MNHEY, CDR2 SVGAGI. V lost 4 bases to trimming and J lost 5 bases, with 11 bases between them. CDR3: CASSFTGLYGYTF. DNA for the CDR3: TGTGCCAGCAGTTTCACAGGACTTTATGGCTACACCTTC.

CDR3: CASSEEGGGALTDTQYF. The CDR3 coding sequence is TGTGCCAGCAGTGAAGAAGGCGGGGGGGCACTCACAGATACGCAGTATTTT. The chain joins TRBV6-1 to TRBJ2-3; 9 bases line up with TRBD2. V dropped 1 base and J dropped 2; count of bases not matched to a gene: 7. The CDR3 totals 17 residues. Germline V gene lookup returns CDR1 MNHNS and CDR2 SASEGT.